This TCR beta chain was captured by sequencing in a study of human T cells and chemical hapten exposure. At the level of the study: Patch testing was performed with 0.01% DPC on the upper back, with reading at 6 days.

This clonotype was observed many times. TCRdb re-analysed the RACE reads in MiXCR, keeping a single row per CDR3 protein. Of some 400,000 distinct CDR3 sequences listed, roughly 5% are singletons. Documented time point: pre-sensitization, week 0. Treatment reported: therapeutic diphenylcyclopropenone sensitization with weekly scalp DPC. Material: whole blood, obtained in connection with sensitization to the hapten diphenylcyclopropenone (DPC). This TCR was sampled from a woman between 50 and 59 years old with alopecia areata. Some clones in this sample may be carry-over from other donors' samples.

CDR3 bases: TGTGCCAGCAGCCCCGGGCCCTCCTACAATGAGCAGTTCTTC. Translated, it gives CASSPGPSYNEQFF. V and J are TRBV7-7 and TRBJ2-1; unclear D gene. Germline values: CDR1 SSHAT, CDR2 FNYEAQ (reference sequence). The V and J ends lost 5 bases and 0 bases respectively, with 8 bases between them. CDR3 length equals 14 residues. The complete variable domain, with remaining parts taken from reference TRBV7-7 and TRBJ2-1, reads GAGVSQSPRYKVTKRGQDVTLRCDPISSHATLYWYQQALGQGPEFLTYFNYEAQPDKSGLPSDRFSAERPEGSISTLTIQRTEQRDSAMYRCASSPGPSYNEQFFGPGTRLTVL.